Below, one TCR beta chain is given with its context. The data are from a study of T-cell memory formation after mild COVID-19. After 5'RACE with constant-segment primers, TCR alpha and TCR beta cDNA libraries carrying sample barcodes and UMIs were obtained. TCRdb re-called the 5' RACE reads with MiXCR, one entry per CDR3 protein. The repertoire consists of hundreds of thousands of distinct CDR3 sequences, with approximately 14% occurring once and the leading ten covering 22%. The CDR3 totals 18 residues. Germline CDR1 SGHVS, CDR2 FQNEAQ. After removal of 8 bases from V and 0 bases from J, the junction contained 13 bases not matched to a gene.

The chain couples TRBV7-8 to TRBJ2-3; 11 bases are a match to TRBD2. This sequence was found in a man younger than 35 who had mild COVID-19 (a few samples of this study predate the infection). Cell type and time point are not known. The specimen was PBMCs or a T cell subset sorted from them (not recorded which). This CDR3 reads CASRAEGLAAPSTDTQYF. The DNA of the CDR3 is TGTGCCAGCCGAGCAGAGGGACTAGCGGCGCCTAGCACAGATACGCAGTATTTT.